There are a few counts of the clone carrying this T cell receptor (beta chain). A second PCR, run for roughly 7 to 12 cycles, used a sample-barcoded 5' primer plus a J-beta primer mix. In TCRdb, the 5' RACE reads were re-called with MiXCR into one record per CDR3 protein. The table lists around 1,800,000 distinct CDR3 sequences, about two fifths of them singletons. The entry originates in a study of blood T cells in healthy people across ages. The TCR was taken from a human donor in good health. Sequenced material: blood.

The CDR3 DNA sequence: TGTGCCAGCAGCTTAAGGGGACAGGGGACCGAGCAGTACTTC. It encodes CASSLRGQGTEQYF. This rearrangement joins TRBV7-2 to TRBJ2-7; the match to TRBD1 covers 10 bases. The V and J ends lost 2 bases and 6 bases, in that order; junction bases with no gene match: 4. This CDR3 is 14 amino acids long. Per the germline V gene, CDR1 is SGHTA and CDR2 is FQGNSA. Full variable domain (outside the CDR3, taken from reference TRBV7-2 and TRBJ2-7): GAGVSQSPSNKVTEKGKDVELRCDPISGHTALYWYRQSLGQGLEFLIYFQGNSAPDKSGLPSDRFSAERTGGSVSTLTIQRTQQEDSAVYLCASSLRGQGTEQYFGPGTRLTVT.